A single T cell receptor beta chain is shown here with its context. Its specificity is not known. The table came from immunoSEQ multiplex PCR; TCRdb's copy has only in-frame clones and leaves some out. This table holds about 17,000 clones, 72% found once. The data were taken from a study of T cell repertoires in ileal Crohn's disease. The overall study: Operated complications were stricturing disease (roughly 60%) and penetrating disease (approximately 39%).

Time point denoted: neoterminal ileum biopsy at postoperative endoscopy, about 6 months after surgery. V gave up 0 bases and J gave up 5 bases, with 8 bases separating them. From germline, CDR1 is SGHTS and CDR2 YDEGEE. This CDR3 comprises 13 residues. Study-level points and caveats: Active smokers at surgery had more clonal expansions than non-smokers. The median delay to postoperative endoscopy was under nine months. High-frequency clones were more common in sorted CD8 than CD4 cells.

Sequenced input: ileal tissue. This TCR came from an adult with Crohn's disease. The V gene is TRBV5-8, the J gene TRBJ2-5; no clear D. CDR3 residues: CASSLELVETQYF. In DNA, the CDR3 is TGTGCCAGCAGCTTGGAGCTAGTTGAGACCCAGTACTTC.